Listed below are T cell receptor beta chains from one sample, sequenced in a study of blood T cell repertoires in COVID-19. TCRdb's table, derived via immunoSEQ multiplex PCR, lists solely in-frame clones and lacks some. The data contain some 180,000 clones, more than 75% of them singletons. Sequencing was done on a sample of peripheral blood. The receptors shown here come from a woman between 45 and 60 years old with active or convalescent COVID-19. Each CDR3 is given with its conserved first and last residue. The D gene is left open where the match is weak. Size is stated for part of the rows, as once, few or many counts, or as a class when the clone is expanded.

clone size: -
D gene: -
V gene: TRBV6-5
J gene: TRBJ1-1
CDR3 DNA: TGTGCCAGCAGTTATGGGACTAACAGCCCTGAAGCTTTCTTT
CDR3 protein: CASSYGTNSPEAFF

clone size: -
D gene: -
V gene: TRBV9
J gene: TRBJ2-1
CDR3 DNA: TGTGCCAGCAGCGTAGGACAGGCTTACAATGAGCAGTTCTTC
CDR3 protein: CASSVGQAYNEQFF

clone size: -
D gene: -
V gene: TRBV18
J gene: TRBJ2-1
CDR3 DNA: TGTGCCAGCTTATCCGGGGGTTACTCCTACAATGAGCAGTTCTTC
CDR3 protein: CASLSGGYSYNEQFF

clone size: -
D gene: TRBD1
V gene: TRBV28
J gene: TRBJ1-5
CDR3 DNA: TGTGCCAGCAGTTCGGGACAGGGCTGGGATCAGCCCCAGCATTTT
CDR3 protein: CASSSGQGWDQPQHF

clone size: -
D gene: -
V gene: TRBV27
J gene: TRBJ1-2
CDR3 DNA: TGTGCCAGCAGGGTCAGGGCAAACTATGGCTACACCTTC
CDR3 protein: CASRVRANYGYTF

clone size: few
D gene: TRBD2
V gene: TRBV6-5
J gene: TRBJ2-3
CDR3 DNA: TGTGCCAGCAGTAGGACTAGCGGGATATCAGATACGCAGTATTTT
CDR3 protein: CASSRTSGISDTQYF

clone size: few
D gene: TRBD1
V gene: TRBV6-1
J gene: TRBJ2-2
CDR3 DNA: TGTGCCAGCAGTGATATAGGACAGGGATCGAACACCGGGGAGCTGTTTTTT
CDR3 protein: CASSDIGQGSNTGELFF

clone size: -
D gene: TRBD2
V gene: TRBV30
J gene: TRBJ2-1
CDR3 DNA: TGTGCCTGGAGTCGGGCGGGAGGACCCTACAATGAGCAGTTCTTC
CDR3 protein: CAWSRAGGPYNEQFF

clone size: -
D gene: -
V gene: TRBV30
J gene: TRBJ1-3
CDR3 DNA: TGTGCCTGGACCCCGTTGGAGTTGTCCGGAAACACCATATATTTT
CDR3 protein: CAWTPLELSGNTIYF

clone size: -
D gene: TRBD1
V gene: TRBV5-4
J gene: TRBJ2-5
CDR3 DNA: TGTGCCAGCAGCAGGGACAGCCGGTACCAAGAGACCCAGTACTTC
CDR3 protein: CASSRDSRYQETQYF

clone size: -
D gene: TRBD2
V gene: TRBV25-1
J gene: TRBJ2-7
CDR3 DNA: TGTGCCAGCACCCAAACAGAGCGGGACGGCGGTGAGCAGTACTTC
CDR3 protein: CASTQTERDGGEQYF